A single sample gave rise to the 32 T cell receptor beta chains below, sequenced in a study of molecular identifiers for immune sequencing clone quantification. Each CDR3 protein is one row after TCRdb ran MiXCR on the PCR reads. There are nearly 650,000 distinct CDR3 sequences in the sample; around 25% occur only once, and around 0.78% lies in the top ten. What was sequenced was naive CD8+ T cells from blood, with Jurkat cell RNA spiked in. Subset here: FACS-sorted CD8+CD4-CCR7+CD45RA+ naive T cells. These receptors were collected from a human donor in good health. Some libraries in this study had Jurkat cell RNA spiked in.

This clonotype came up a few times. The chain is built from TRBV18 and TRBJ1-5; no clear D gene. CDR3 length: 13 residues. Looked up from germline, CDR1 is KGHSH and CDR2 is LQKENI. Deletions cut 3 bases from V and 7 bases from J, with 10 bases between. The CDR3 DNA reads TGTGCCAGCTCACCGGAGGAAGGCCAGCCCCAGCATTTT. Its translation: CASSPEEGQPQHF.

V usage is TRBV12-3 or TRBV12-4 and J usage is TRBJ2-2, with D perhaps matching TRBD1 (6 bases). V lost 1 base and J lost 6, with 18 bases in between. The CDR3 runs 17 residues. The CDR3 reads CASSLVPAGAAAGELFF. CDR3 nucleotides: TGTGCCAGCAGTTTAGTTCCCGCAGGGGCAGCCGCCGGGGAGCTGTTTTTT.

For this clonotype: A clone one base away is much larger, so this may be a read error. This chain uses TRBV7-2 with TRBJ1-1, with D hard to call. The germline V gene encodes CDR1 SGHTA and CDR2 FQGNSA. The CDR3 is 13 residues long. The CDR3 DNA is TGTGCCACCAGCTTTTGGTTGAACACTGAAGCTTTCTTT. Residues: CATSFWLNTEAFF.

This clonotype was counted at least ten times. The rearrangement uses TRBV5-1 and TRBJ1-1, with 10 nucleotides matching TRBD1. The V gene end was trimmed by 3 bases and the J gene end by 6 bases; junction bases not matched to a gene: 2. Germline CDR1 is SGHRS and CDR2 is YFSETQ. There are 13 residues in the CDR3. The DNA for the CDR3 is TGCGCCAGCAGCTGGGACAGGGGTGCTGAAGCTTTCTTT. Translation gives CASSWDRGAEAFF.

As to this clonotype: Since no conserved phenylalanine or tryptophan closes the CDR3, a read error is the likely cause. In DNA form, the CDR3 reads TGTGCCAGTAGCCTCTACAATGAGCAGTTCCTC. Translated: CASSLYNEQFL. The chain joins TRBV19 to TRBJ2-1; D call uncertain. The germline V gene has CDR1 LNHDA and CDR2 SQIVND (reference sequence). This CDR3 comprises 11 residues. V was trimmed by 6 bases and J by 3 bases, leaving 3 bases between them.

On this clonotype: A much larger clonotype is one base distant, so this may be a read error. The chain recombines TRBV30 with TRBJ2-5; perhaps TRBD1 as D (5 bases). This CDR3 is 15 amino acids long. Per germline, CDR1 GTSNPN and CDR2 SVGIG (reference sequence). In DNA, the CDR3 is TGTGCCTGGAGTCCTGGACATTCGAAACAAGAGCCCCAGTACTTC. As protein: CAWSPGHSKQEPQYF. Looking up the rest from reference TRBV30 and TRBJ2-5 gives the full variable domain: SQTIHQWPATLVQPVGSPLSLECTVEGTSNPNLYWYRQAAGRGLQLLFYSVGIGQISSEVPQNLSASRPQDRQFILSSKKLLLSDSGFYLCAWSPGHSKQEPQYFGPGTRLLVL.

At least ten counts were recorded for this clonotype. V gene TRBV3-1 combines with J gene TRBJ1-1; D uncertain. Germline loops: CDR1 LGHDT, CDR2 YNNKEL (reference sequence). The length of the CDR3 is 12 residues. The germline V and J ends were trimmed by 0 bases and 5 bases, with 4 bases remaining between them. The DNA of the CDR3 is TGTGCCAGCAGCCAAGACCGGACTGAAGCTTTCTTT. This translates into CASSQDRTEAFF.

Comment on this clonotype: A clone one base away is much larger, so this may be a read error. V and J are TRBV28 and TRBJ1-3; 7 bases are shared with TRBD1. CDR1 and CDR2 (germline): MDHEN, SYDVKM. The CDR3 has 16 residues. CDR3 in amino acids: CTSSLRGLHSGNTIYF. In nucleotides, the CDR3 is TGTACCAGCAGCCTAAGGGGGCTACACTCTGGAAACACCATATATTTT.

Ten or more counts support this clonotype. The chain links TRBV19 to TRBJ2-1, with D maybe TRBD1 (6 bases). The germline V gene encodes CDR1 LNHDA and CDR2 SQIVND (reference sequence). The CDR3 contains 15 residues. V gave up 5 bases and J gave up 1 base, with 12 bases separating them. CDR3 nucleotide sequence: TGTGCCAGTAGTCCCGGGACACGATCCTACAATGAGCAGTTCTTC. It yields the protein CASSPGTRSYNEQFF. Using reference TRBV19 and TRBJ2-1 for the parts outside the CDR3, the full variable domain is DGGITQSPKYLFRKEGQNVTLSCEQNLNHDAMYWYRQDPGQGLRLIYYSQIVNDFQKGDIAEGYSVSREKKESFPLTVTSAQKNPTAFYLCASSPGTRSYNEQFFGPGTRLTVL.

The sample holds a few counts of this clonotype. The chain combines TRBV12-3 or TRBV12-4 with TRBJ2-1; D uncertain. The V end lost 5 bases, the J end lost 2 bases, and 16 bases lay between the germline ends. The CDR3 consists of 16 residues. The DNA of the CDR3 is TGTGCCAGCAGTGGAGACACCATGTTCCCCTACAATGAGCAGTTCTTC. Translation: CASSGDTMFPYNEQFF.

This clonotype occurred many times. This chain's CDR3 is CASSPSRGGNQPQHF. CDR3 nucleotide sequence: TGTGCCAGCAGTCCCTCGAGGGGCGGCAATCAGCCCCAGCATTTT. The chain is built from TRBV7-9 and TRBJ1-5, with D possibly TRBD1 on 5 matching bases. The CDR3 sequence is 15 residues long. Trimming pared 6 bases from V and 2 bases from J, leaving 14 bases between. Germline values: CDR1 SEHNR, CDR2 FQNEAQ (reference sequence).

On this clonotype itself: Possible read error: a much larger clone is one base away. The chain combines TRBV7-2 with TRBJ2-5; TRBD2 matches at 7 bases. The CDR3 loop spans 19 amino acids. Germline CDR1 and CDR2: SGHTA and FQGNSA. For the CDR3, the DNA is TGTGCCAGCAGCTTAGGGGGACTACGGAGGTTTCCAGAGCAAGAGACCCTGTACTTC. It codes for CASSLGGLRRFPEQETLYF.

The gene calls are TRBV5-1 and TRBJ2-1; the D is unclear. V was clipped by 0 bases and J by 1 base, with 8 bases between them. The CDR3 is made up of 15 amino acids. Germline values: CDR1 SGHRS, CDR2 YFSETQ. The CDR3 DNA reads as TGCGCCAGCAGCTTGGATTTGGGTTCCTACAATGAGCAGTTCTTC. This translates into CASSLDLGSYNEQFF.

This clonotype has more than one count but fewer than ten. A junction boundary mismatches the germline segment, possibly from a read error. The chain links TRBV7-6 to TRBJ1-1, with no clear D. The CDR3 extends over 14 amino acids. Germline V CDR1 and CDR2: SGHVS, FNYEAQ. The CDR3 DNA follows: TGTGCGAGCAGCTTCGATAGGTTGATCACTGAAGCTCTCTTT. Translated: CASSFDRLITEALF.

This clonotype was recorded at least ten times. The chain employs TRBV7-9 and TRBJ1-1; the D gene is possibly TRBD1 (5 bases). Per the germline V gene, CDR1 is SEHNR and CDR2 is FQNEAQ (reference sequence). The CDR3 contains 12 residues. The V and J ends lost 3 bases and 8 bases respectively, with 10 bases between them. CDR3 region: CASSFPGREAFF. The CDR3 bases are TGTGCCAGCAGCTTCCCGGGACGGGAAGCTTTCTTT.

This clonotype has a single count. This rearrangement joins TRBV24-1 to TRBJ2-3, with D hard to call. V lost 6 bases, J lost 0 bases, and 12 bases lay in between. There are 15 residues in the CDR3. Germline assignment: CDR1 KGHDR and CDR2 SFDVKD. CDR3 residues: CATSLRETSTDTQYF. The DNA of the CDR3 is TGTGCCACCAGTCTACGCGAGACTAGCACAGATACGCAGTATTTT.

The rearrangement joins TRBV19 to TRBJ1-5, with D possibly being TRBD1 (5 bases). The CDR3 extends over 15 amino acids. V was cut by 4 bases and J by 7 bases, with 17 bases left in between. Per germline, CDR1 LNHDA and CDR2 SQIVND (reference sequence). The CDR3 region is CASSTGTSSGQPQHF. The CDR3 DNA sequence: TGTGCCAGTAGTACCGGGACCTCCTCGGGACAGCCCCAGCATTTT. The full variable domain, completed using reference TRBV19 and TRBJ1-5, is DGGITQSPKYLFRKEGQNVTLSCEQNLNHDAMYWYRQDPGQGLRLIYYSQIVNDFQKGDIAEGYSVSREKKESFPLTVTSAQKNPTAFYLCASSTGTSSGQPQHFGDGTRLSIL.

The chain has TRBV10-3 and TRBJ2-3, with D tentatively TRBD2 (7 bases). The CDR3 has 17 amino acids. V shed 5 bases and J shed 3 bases, with 21 bases lying between them. The germline CDR1 and CDR2 sequences are ENHRY and SYGVKD. In nucleotides, the CDR3 is TGTGCCATCAGTCAGGAGGGGGGGCCAGGTCTAACAGATACGCAGTATTTT. This encodes CAISQEGGPGLTDTQYF.

This clonotype occurred many times. V is TRBV11-2 and J is TRBJ2-1; D ambiguous. V was pared by 5 bases and J by 0 bases, with 8 bases between. The germline gives CDR1 SGHAT, CDR2 FQNNGV. The CDR3 sequence is 14 residues long. The CDR3 spells CASSHASSYNEQFF. The CDR3 DNA reads TGTGCCAGCAGCCACGCTAGCTCCTACAATGAGCAGTTCTTC.

The chain links TRBV7-6 to TRBJ2-7; 8 bases line up with TRBD1. J lost 6 bases, V lost 1 base, and 2 bases had no gene match. CDR1 SGHVS and CDR2 FNYEAQ come from the germline V gene. The CDR3 loop spans 13 amino acids. The CDR3, as DNA: TGTGCCAGCAGCTTAGGACAGGGGATCGAGCAGTACTTC. Translated: CASSLGQGIEQYF.

This clonotype was picked up a small number of times. This chain links TRBV4-3 with TRBJ1-1; the D gene is possibly TRBD1 (6 bases). The germline gives CDR1 LGHNA, CDR2 YSLEER. Between the trimmed V and J ends, which lost 7 bases and 7 bases, there was a span of 16 bases. This CDR3 spans 13 amino acids. CDR3 sequence reads: CASTLEGVSEAFF. CDR3 bases: TGCGCCAGCACCCTAGAGGGGGTGAGTGAAGCTTTCTTT.

V gene TRBV30 combines with J gene TRBJ2-1, with 8 bases matching TRBD2. The V and J ends lost 0 bases and 9 bases, in that order; junction bases with no gene match: 13. The CDR3 spans 16 residues. The germline V gene encodes CDR1 GTSNPN and CDR2 SVGIG (reference sequence). The CDR3 region is CAWSVSGGPVWGEQFF. The CDR3, as DNA: TGTGCCTGGAGTGTTTCGGGGGGGCCTGTTTGGGGTGAGCAGTTCTTC.

This clonotype has at least ten counts. V gene TRBV10-2 combines with J gene TRBJ2-3; 7 nucleotides align to TRBD1. This CDR3 region has 12 residues. With 4 bases clipped from V and 6 bases from J, the junction kept 1 base outside the gene matches. Germline V gene lookup returns CDR1 WSHSY and CDR2 SAAADI. The CDR3 protein is CASSVTGDTQYF. The CDR3 DNA follows: TGCGCCAGCAGTGTGACAGGGGATACGCAGTATTTT.

This clonotype was seen a few times. The V and J genes are TRBV27 and TRBJ2-7; TRBD2 matches 10 bases. Germline trimming cut 4 bases from V and 3 bases from J; bases unmatched to any gene: 3. Looked up from germline, CDR1 is MNHEY and CDR2 is SMNVEV (reference sequence). This CDR3 is 14 amino acids long. The CDR3 reads CASSSGLAFYEQYF. The CDR3 region has the DNA TGTGCCAGCAGTTCGGGACTAGCGTTCTACGAGCAGTACTTC.

Concerning this clonotype: With a much larger clone just one base away, this may be a read error. The chain carries TRBV12-3 or TRBV12-4 and TRBJ2-7, with D unclear. The V end lost 5 bases, the J end lost 2 bases, and 13 bases lay between the germline ends. This CDR3 has 14 residues. In DNA, the CDR3 is TGTGCCAGCAGTCCAACGCCGGAACCCTACGAGCAGTACTTC. This codes for CASSPTPEPYEQYF.

V gene TRBV12-3 or TRBV12-4 combines with J gene TRBJ2-1, with a tentative D call TRBD1 (6 bases). The ends were cut back, 6 bases at V and 11 bases at J, with 11 bases in the middle. The CDR3 loop spans 11 amino acids. Here the CDR3 reads CASRTGQKQFF. In DNA, the CDR3 is TGTGCCAGCAGAACCGGACAGAAGCAGTTCTTC.

The rearrangement joins TRBV29-1 to TRBJ2-1, with D maybe TRBD1 (6 bases). The CDR3 is made up of 13 amino acids. Germline V gene lookup returns CDR1 SQVTM and CDR2 ANQGSEA. Trimming shortened V by 4 bases and J by 6 bases, and 13 bases separated the two germline ends. The CDR3 bases are TGCAGCGTTGGGGTACAGGGATTCAATGAGCAGTTCTTC. This encodes CSVGVQGFNEQFF.

The chain combines TRBV6-5 with TRBJ2-7, with 8 nucleotides matching TRBD2. The CDR3 spans 15 residues. The V and J ends lost 6 bases and 2 bases, in that order; junction bases with no gene match: 9. Germline V CDR1 and CDR2: MNHEY, SVGAGI. The CDR3 reads CASSSTSGPPYEQYF. CDR3 DNA sequence: TGTGCCAGCAGCTCCACTAGCGGACCCCCCTACGAGCAGTACTTC.

This clonotype was picked up many times. The rearrangement joins TRBV27 to TRBJ1-1; 8 nucleotides agree with TRBD1. The CDR3 loop spans 14 amino acids. Losses at the gene ends were 5 bases for V and 6 bases for J; bases not matched to a gene: 8. Germline assignment: CDR1 MNHEY and CDR2 SMNVEV (reference sequence). CDR3 DNA sequence: TGTGCCAGCAGTATAACAGGGGGGGCTGCTGAAGCTTTCTTT. Encoded protein: CASSITGGAAEAFF.

This clonotype has ten or more counts. The chain uses TRBV7-6 and TRBJ2-7; 7 bases map to TRBD1. V dropped 5 bases and J dropped 3; count of bases not matched to a gene: 13. This CDR3 has 16 amino acids. In germline, CDR1 is SGHVS, CDR2 FNYEAQ. The CDR3 DNA reads as TGTGCCAGCAGCCCGACCCGGGACAGTGGGGACTACGAGCAGTACTTC. Translated: CASSPTRDSGDYEQYF.

The CDR3 DNA sequence: TGTGCCACCAGCATCGTAGGGGGGGGCGGTCAGCCCCAGCATTTT. Translation gives CATSIVGGGGQPQHF. The chain recombines TRBV15 with TRBJ1-5; possible D gene TRBD1, 6 bases. Germline V CDR1 and CDR2: LNHNV, YYDKDF (reference sequence). Trimming took 4 bases from V and 6 from J, leaving 16 bases between them. CDR3 size: 15 residues.

As for this clonotype: Compared with germline, one end of the junction differs, possibly owing to a read error. The chain has TRBV27 and TRBJ2-7; maybe TRBD2 (5 bases). CDR3 length: 15 residues. Germline V CDR1 and CDR2: MNHEY, SMNVEV (reference sequence). Here the CDR3 reads CASSLWSGDASERYF. The CDR3 bases are TGTGCCAGCAGTTTATGGTCCGGGGATGCCTCCGAGCGGTACTTC.